The 27 T cell receptor beta chains below all came from one sample that was sequenced in a study of blood T cell repertoires in COVID-19. TCRdb's copy holds only in-frame clones and misses some; the assay was immunoSEQ multiplex PCR. The sample holds around 180,000 clones, roughly four fifths seen once. The sample comprised peripheral blood. These receptors were collected from a human donor in a cohort sampled during active COVID-19.

J is TRBJ2-7 and V is TRBV2, with a weak D call TRBD1 (5 bases). Germline V CDR1 and CDR2: SNHLY, FYNNEI. The CDR3 covers 14 residues. Trimming took 4 bases from V and 4 from J, leaving 14 bases between them. The CDR3 DNA follows: TGTGCCAGCAGTGTTACAGGAACACCTTACGAGCAGTACTTC. As protein: CASSVTGTPYEQYF.

V is TRBV27 and J is TRBJ2-7; D perhaps matches TRBD2 (5 bases). Trimming pared 5 bases from V and 1 base from J, leaving 12 bases between. CDR1 and CDR2 from the germline V gene are MNHEY and SMNVEV (reference sequence). CDR3 length equals 14 residues. CDR3 protein: CASSPGLLSYEQYF. In DNA, the CDR3 is TGTGCCAGCAGTCCCGGACTTTTGTCCTACGAGCAGTACTTC.

This clone was seen a single time. The genes are TRBV6-1 and TRBJ2-1; a weak D match, TRBD2 (6 bases). The CDR3 runs 16 residues. Germline-derived CDR1 and CDR2 are MNHNS and SASEGT. V was shortened by 2 bases and J by 5 bases, with 16 bases between the two germline ends. The CDR3 DNA reads TGTGCCAGCAGTGAAAATTGGGACTGGACGAACAATGAGCAGTTCTTC. Amino acid sequence: CASSENWDWTNNEQFF.

The V gene is TRBV11-2, the J gene TRBJ1-1; D not resolved. Per germline, CDR1 SGHAT and CDR2 FQNNGV. This CDR3 is 19 amino acids long. The V end lost 5 bases, the J end lost 0 bases, and 25 bases lay between the germline ends. As DNA, the CDR3 is TGTGCCAGCAGCCTCAAACGTTCGCTTACACTACCTATGAACACTGAAGCTTTCTTT. Its protein is CASSLKRSLTLPMNTEAFF.

This clone was counted only a few times. This rearrangement joins TRBV25-1 to TRBJ1-5, with 7 positions matching TRBD1. Germline CDR1 and CDR2: MGHDK and SYGVNS. The V segment lost 2 bases and the J segment 2 bases; nucleotides outside the gene matches: 0. CDR3 length equals 14 residues. As DNA, the CDR3 is TGTGCCAGCAGTGAAACAGGGGGCAATCAGCCCCAGCATTTT. Protein: CASSETGGNQPQHF.

This rearrangement joins TRBV5-6 to TRBJ2-7; TRBD1 matches at 8 bases. Germline V gives CDR1 SGHDT, CDR2 YYEEEE. With 2 bases clipped from V and 6 bases from J, the junction kept 7 bases outside the gene matches. The CDR3 runs 14 residues. The CDR3 loop is CASSFGTGFREQYF. The DNA for the CDR3 is TGTGCCAGCAGCTTCGGGACAGGTTTTCGCGAGCAGTACTTC.

The V and J genes are TRBV24-1 and TRBJ1-1, with a possible D match to TRBD1 (6 bases). CDR3 length equals 14 residues. Trimming left V 10 bases short and J 2 bases short, with 16 bases between. The germline V gene has CDR1 KGHDR and CDR2 SFDVKD. The CDR3 coding sequence is TGTGCCACTCGGACGGGACAAAGTAACACTGAAGCTTTCTTT. It yields the protein CATRTGQSNTEAFF.

The chain links TRBV7-9 to TRBJ1-6; 9 nucleotides align to TRBD1. CDR1 and CDR2 from the germline V gene are SEHNR and FQNEAQ (reference sequence). V lost 4 bases and J lost 7; bases outside the gene matches: 8. CDR3 length: 16 residues. As DNA, the CDR3 is TGTGCCAGCAGCTGGATGTTGGGACAGGGCAATTCACCCCTCCACTTT. Protein product: CASSWMLGQGNSPLHF.

J is TRBJ2-1 and V is TRBV19; weak D call: TRBD1 (5 bases). The CDR3 contains 15 residues. V was clipped by 3 bases and J by 5 bases, with 14 bases between them. Germline V gene sequence: CDR1 LNHDA, CDR2 SQIVND (reference sequence). CDR3 in amino acids: CASSISRDNDNEQFF. CDR3 coding DNA: TGTGCCAGTAGTATTTCCAGGGATAATGACAATGAGCAGTTCTTC.

The sample holds one count of this clone. The rearrangement links TRBV7-6 to TRBJ2-7; D is perhaps TRBD2 (5 bases). V was shortened by 4 bases and J by 0 bases, with 16 bases between the two germline ends. The CDR3 totals 16 residues. CDR1 and CDR2 from the germline V gene are SGHVS and FNYEAQ. DNA for the CDR3: TGTGCCAGCAGCTCCCGGGGAGAAGGCCCCTCCTACGAGCAGTACTTC. Translation gives CASSSRGEGPSYEQYF.

This chain connects TRBV9 to TRBJ1-2; 8 bases map to TRBD1. CDR1 and CDR2 (germline): SGDLS, YYNGEE. This CDR3 region has 15 residues. After removal of 4 bases from V and 8 bases from J, the junction contained 13 bases not matched to a gene. The chain's CDR3 is CASSIATSTGDGYTF. The CDR3 region has the DNA TGTGCCAGCAGCATCGCCACCTCGACAGGGGACGGCTACACCTTC.

The chain links TRBV6-5 to TRBJ1-2; a possible D gene is TRBD1 (5 bases). From germline, CDR1 is MNHEY and CDR2 SVGAGI. The V and J ends lost 5 bases and 6 bases respectively, with 19 bases between them. The CDR3 extends over 15 amino acids. CDR3 sequence (DNA): TGTGCCAGCAGTAATACATTGCAGGGACTGGATGGCTACACCTTC. It specifies CASSNTLQGLDGYTF.

V usage is TRBV4-1 and J usage is TRBJ2-7; 7 bases are a match to TRBD1. V was pared by 0 bases and J by 3 bases, with 5 bases of the junction left unmatched. The CDR3 extends over 15 amino acids. CDR1 MGHRA and CDR2 YSYEKL come from the germline V gene. The CDR3 sequence: CASSQDNPGGYEQYF. The CDR3 bases are TGCGCCAGCAGCCAAGATAACCCAGGGGGCTACGAGCAGTACTTC.

This sequence joins TRBV19 and TRBJ2-5; D gene uncertain. Germline loops: CDR1 LNHDA, CDR2 SQIVND (reference sequence). Trimming left V 4 bases short and J 5 bases short, with 11 bases between. The CDR3 contains 13 residues. The CDR3 loop reads CASSTPGWETQYF. CDR3 nucleotides: TGTGCCAGTAGTACCCCAGGATGGGAGACCCAGTACTTC.

The chain has TRBV19 and TRBJ1-5; 8 nucleotides agree with TRBD1. The CDR3 has 15 residues. Trimming cost V 7 bases and J 7 bases; bases outside gene matches: 12. Per the germline V gene, CDR1 is LNHDA and CDR2 is SQIVND (reference sequence). The CDR3 sequence: CASTPSRTGRQPQHF. CDR3 nucleotides: TGTGCCAGTACCCCTTCCCGGACAGGGCGCCAGCCCCAGCATTTT.

The chain is built from TRBV5-1 and TRBJ1-1; 8 positions agree with TRBD1. CDR3 length equals 16 residues. Germline lookup yields CDR1 SGHRS and CDR2 YFSETQ. V gave up 2 bases and J gave up 0 bases; unmatched junction bases: 6. CDR3 amino acids: CASSFDRGLMNTEAFF. CDR3 nucleotides: TGCGCCAGCAGCTTTGACAGGGGACTCATGAACACTGAAGCTTTCTTT.

The chain carries TRBV18 and TRBJ2-7; TRBD2 agrees at 9 bases. CDR3 length equals 15 residues. CDR1 is KGHSH, CDR2 LQKENI, per germline. The trim removed 0 bases at V and 2 bases at J, leaving 2 bases unmatched. CDR3 protein: CASSPPAGGTYEQYF. As DNA, the CDR3 is TGTGCCAGCTCACCACCCGCGGGGGGGACCTACGAGCAGTACTTC. Full variable domain (remainder filled in from reference TRBV18 and TRBJ2-7): NAGVMQNPRHLVRRRGQEARLRCSPMKGHSHVYWYRQLPEEGLKFMVYLQKENIIDESGMPKERFSAEFPKEGPSILRIQQVVRGDSAAYFCASSPPAGGTYEQYFGPGTRLTVT.

The genes are TRBV29-1 and TRBJ1-2; 7 bases line up with TRBD1. The ends lost 7 bases at V and 0 bases at J; junction bases unmatched: 8. The germline CDR1 and CDR2 sequences are SQVTM and ANQGSEA. The CDR3 consists of 14 residues. The CDR3 reads CSGTQGPSNYGYTF. The CDR3, as DNA: TGCAGCGGGACACAGGGGCCTTCTAACTATGGCTACACCTTC.

This clone was recorded only once. The chain uses TRBV9 and TRBJ2-7; D gene unclear. The germline CDR1 and CDR2 sequences are SGDLS and YYNGEE. V was cut by 0 bases and J by 3 bases, with 13 bases left in between. The CDR3 contains 15 residues. This CDR3 is CASSVGQAESYEQYF. In DNA form, the CDR3 reads TGTGCCAGCAGCGTAGGTCAGGCCGAGAGCTACGAGCAGTACTTC.

J is TRBJ1-5 and V is TRBV6-5; the match to TRBD1 covers 8 bases. Germline V gene data show CDR1 as MNHEY and CDR2 as SVGAGI. The length of the CDR3 is 14 residues. V was pared by 4 bases and J by 7 bases, with 6 bases of the junction left unmatched. The DNA for the CDR3 is TGTGCCAGCAGTTCCTACAGGGGGGAACAGCCCCAGCATTTT. Translated: CASSSYRGEQPQHF.

V and J are TRBV27 and TRBJ1-1; D perhaps matches TRBD1 (6 bases). This CDR3 comprises 15 residues. Germline V gene data show CDR1 as MNHEY and CDR2 as SMNVEV (reference sequence). Trimming cost V 7 bases and J 3 bases, with 18 bases left between them. The CDR3 reads CASTPSRRGDTEAFF. CDR3 bases: TGTGCCAGCACTCCGTCCCGCAGGGGTGACACTGAAGCTTTCTTT.

This clone was seen once. The chain links TRBV12-3 or TRBV12-4 to TRBJ1-6; tentatively, D is TRBD1 (5 bases). Trimming left V 6 bases short and J 13 bases short, with 16 bases between. This CDR3 has 13 residues. DNA of the CDR3: TGTGCCAGCAGCGGGGACTCTCTGTCCCCCCTCCACTTT. Encoded protein: CASSGDSLSPLHF.

This chain connects TRBV3-1 (or the pseudogene TRBV3-2) to TRBJ1-3; no clear D gene. Trimming left V 0 bases short and J 0 bases short, with 6 bases between. The CDR3 spans 15 residues. Germline values: CDR1 LGHDT, CDR2 YNNKEL (reference sequence). The CDR3 DNA is TGTGCCAGCAGCCAAGATACGGTCTCTGGAAACACCATATATTTT. Its translation: CASSQDTVSGNTIYF.

The chain links TRBV19 to TRBJ2-3; 7 bases line up with TRBD2. The CDR3 is 12 residues long. Germline V gene data show CDR1 as LNHDA and CDR2 as SQIVND (reference sequence). The CDR3 loop reads CVSGDSTDTQYF. The CDR3 coding sequence is TGTGTGAGCGGGGATAGCACAGATACGCAGTATTTT.

This chain connects TRBV3-1 (or the pseudogene TRBV3-2) to TRBJ1-4, with a possible D match to TRBD1 (5 bases). This CDR3 has 19 amino acids. The V gene's germline CDR1 is LGHDT and CDR2 YNNKEL (reference sequence). V dropped 0 bases and J dropped 0 bases, with 17 bases sitting between them. The CDR3 DNA sequence: TGTGCCAGCAGCCAAGAAAGTGCGTACAGGTCGACAACTAATGAAAAACTGTTTTTT. Translating it yields CASSQESAYRSTTNEKLFF.

This clone was detected only once. The CDR3 DNA is TGTGCCAGCAGTTTAACAGGGGGTTATAACACCGGGGAGCTGTTTTTT. Translation: CASSLTGGYNTGELFF. The chain joins TRBV27 to TRBJ2-2; 8 bases fit TRBD1. Germline CDR1 is MNHEY and CDR2 is SMNVEV (reference sequence). There are 16 residues in the CDR3. V lost 2 bases to trimming and J lost 2 bases; unmatched junction nucleotides: 4.

The rearrangement joins TRBV4-1 to TRBJ2-7; perhaps TRBD1 as D (6 bases). This CDR3 region has 17 residues. The germline V gene has CDR1 MGHRA and CDR2 YSYEKL. V gave up 1 base and J gave up 2 bases, with 18 bases separating them. In DNA form, the CDR3 reads TGCGCCAGCAGCCAAGCCAGGAGTTCAGGGACACCCTACGAGCAGTACTTC. As protein: CASSQARSSGTPYEQYF.